This passage covers 16 T cell receptor beta chains from one sample sequenced in a study of beta chain features in type 1 diabetes. Isolated RNA was reverse transcribed in full, so expressed TCRB transcripts were sequenced. Using immunoSEQ multiplex PCR, the repertoire was profiled, and TCRdb retains in-frame clones only, with some absent. This sample has 810,000 or so clones; under 20% occur once, and the top ten carry 0.02% to 0.025%. The sample taken for sequencing was naive CD4+ T cells from blood. Receptor source: a woman between 18 and 29 years old in good health.

This clone was seen a few times. The rearrangement uses TRBV15 and TRBJ1-2, with a weak D call TRBD1 (5 bases). This CDR3 is 16 amino acids long. Trimming cost V 0 bases and J 3 bases, with 14 bases left between them. CDR1 and CDR2 (germline): LNHNV, YYDKDF (reference sequence). CDR3 region: CATSRDRGGAHYGYTF. The CDR3 nucleotides are TGTGCCACCAGCAGAGATCGCGGAGGGGCCCACTATGGCTACACCTTC.

This clone was detected only a few times. The V gene is TRBV7-3, the J gene TRBJ2-2; 8 nucleotides match TRBD1. Germline V gene lookup returns CDR1 SGHTA and CDR2 FQGTGA. The trim removed 0 bases at V and 5 bases at J, leaving 5 bases unmatched. The CDR3 consists of 16 residues. CDR3 bases: TGTGCCAGCAGCTTAACTTACAGGGGGATTACCGGGGAGCTGTTTTTT. This codes for CASSLTYRGITGELFF.

This rearrangement joins TRBV6-1 to TRBJ2-5; the D call may be TRBD1 or TRBD2 (5 bases each). Germline assignment: CDR1 MNHNS and CDR2 SASEGT. This CDR3 contains 13 residues. Deletions cut 6 bases from V and 9 bases from J, with 17 bases between. The CDR3 region has the DNA TGTGCCAGCAGCACGGGACCCGGCGCGGCCCAGTACTTC. This gives the protein CASSTGPGAAQYF.

This clone was seen more than once but under ten times. CDR3 residues: CASSDSGRHGYTF. The DNA for the CDR3 is TGTGCCAGCAGTGATTCAGGGCGGCATGGCTACACCTTC. V and J are TRBV2 and TRBJ1-2; a possible D gene is TRBD1 (5 bases). This CDR3 is 13 amino acids long. With 3 bases removed from V and 6 bases from J, the gap between germline ends came to 11 bases. Germline V lookup: CDR1 SNHLY, CDR2 FYNNEI.

This clone was picked up a small number of times. The V gene is TRBV28, the J gene TRBJ1-2; the D is unclear. Germline lookup yields CDR1 MDHEN and CDR2 SYDVKM. The CDR3 has 13 amino acids. V was cut by 7 bases and J by 4 bases, with 13 bases left in between. CDR3 coding DNA: TGTGCCAGCACCGGATACACATTCTATGGCTACACCTTC. Translated: CASTGYTFYGYTF.

In this sample, this clone turned up a few times. The chain has TRBV6-6 and TRBJ2-5; tentative D call: TRBD2 (6 bases). Germline assignment: CDR1 MNHNY and CDR2 SVGAGI (reference sequence). There are 15 residues in the CDR3. The ends were cut back, 0 bases at V and 4 bases at J, with 12 bases in the middle. The CDR3 DNA follows: TGTGCCAGCAGTTACTCGGAGGGGTTGTCAGAGACCCAGTACTTC. Its protein is CASSYSEGLSETQYF.

V gene TRBV11-2 combines with J gene TRBJ2-7; 13 bases fit TRBD2. The germline gives CDR1 SGHAT, CDR2 FQNNGV. This CDR3 contains 16 residues. With V trimmed by 1 base and J by 3 bases, 3 bases remained unmatched. CDR3 coding DNA: TGTGCCAGCAGCTTAGTACTAGCGGGAGGGCTCTACGAGCAGTACTTC. This sequence encodes CASSLVLAGGLYEQYF.

The chain couples TRBV6-5 to TRBJ2-7, with 7 nucleotides matching TRBD2. This CDR3 has 14 amino acids. Germline CDR1 is MNHEY and CDR2 is SVGAGI. Germline trimming cut 5 bases from V and 0 bases from J; bases unmatched to any gene: 4. CDR3 protein: CASSRGRASYEQYF. CDR3 bases: TGTGCCAGCAGTCGGGGGAGGGCCTCCTACGAGCAGTACTTC.

The V gene is TRBV9, the J gene TRBJ2-7; 8 bases agree with TRBD2. Germline loops: CDR1 SGDLS, CDR2 YYNGEE. The CDR3 totals 13 residues. After removal of 4 bases from V and 3 bases from J, the junction contained 3 bases not matched to a gene. The CDR3 coding sequence is TGTGCCAGCAGCCGGACTAGCAGCTACGAGCAGTACTTC. As protein: CASSRTSSYEQYF.

This clone has a handful of counts. The chain recombines TRBV15 with TRBJ2-2; TRBD2 aligns across 7 bases. The germline gives CDR1 LNHNV, CDR2 YYDKDF (reference sequence). The CDR3 is 16 residues long. V was pared by 3 bases and J by 6 bases, with 10 bases of the junction left unmatched. The chain's CDR3 is CATSSPIRLAAGELFF. CDR3 DNA sequence: TGTGCCACCAGCAGCCCAATCAGACTAGCCGCCGGGGAGCTGTTTTTT.

This clone has only a few counts. The V gene is TRBV15, the J gene TRBJ2-7; 9 bases are shared with TRBD1. The CDR3 is made up of 17 amino acids. J lost 0 bases, V lost 0 bases, and 6 bases had no gene match. CDR1 is LNHNV, CDR2 YYDKDF, per germline (reference sequence). The CDR3 DNA reads TGTGCCACCAGCAGAGATCGAGGGACAGGGCCCTCCTACGAGCAGTACTTC. Its protein is CATSRDRGTGPSYEQYF.

This clone has only a few counts. This CDR3 reads CASSLTSGILDEQYF. DNA for the CDR3: TGTGCCAGCAGCTTAACTAGCGGGATTCTAGACGAGCAGTACTTC. The chain is built from TRBV7-9 and TRBJ2-7; 10 positions match TRBD2. CDR1 SEHNR and CDR2 FQNEAQ come from the germline V gene (reference sequence). The V and J ends lost 2 bases and 5 bases, in that order; junction bases with no gene match: 6. The CDR3 is 15 amino acids. Full variable domain (remainder filled in from reference TRBV7-9 and TRBJ2-7): DTGVSQNPRHKITKRGQNVTFRCDPISEHNRLYWYRQTLGQGPEFLTYFQNEAQLEKSRLLSDRFSAERPKGSFSTLEIQRTEQGDSAMYLCASSLTSGILDEQYFGPGTRLTVT.

V gene TRBV4-3 combines with J gene TRBJ2-2; 8 bases are a match to TRBD2. V shed 1 base, J shed 5 bases, and the junction held 6 bases outside the gene matches. Looked up from germline, CDR1 is LGHNA and CDR2 is YSLEER. CDR3 length equals 16 residues. CDR3 in DNA: TGCGCCAGCAGCCAAGCAGCGGGAGTGGGGACCGGGGAGCTGTTTTTT. It yields the protein CASSQAAGVGTGELFF.

This clone was observed a handful of times. The chain combines TRBV9 with TRBJ1-4; D not resolved. Germline CDR1 and CDR2: SGDLS and YYNGEE. V was pared by 0 bases and J by 0 bases, with 6 bases between. This CDR3 has 15 residues. CDR3 protein: CASSVGRSTNEKLFF. For the CDR3, the DNA is TGTGCCAGCAGCGTAGGGCGATCAACTAATGAAAAACTGTTTTTT.

This clone has a handful of counts. The chain recombines TRBV29-1 with TRBJ2-1; possibly TRBD2 for D (5 bases). The CDR3 has 15 residues. The ends were cut back, 5 bases at V and 0 bases at J, with 14 bases in the middle. In germline, CDR1 is SQVTM, CDR2 ANQGSEA. The CDR3 spells CSVRDFGGSYNEQFF. CDR3 nucleotides: TGCAGCGTTCGGGATTTTGGCGGCTCCTACAATGAGCAGTTCTTC.

This clone occurred a few times. The V call is TRBV4-2, the J call TRBJ2-3, with 9 bases matching TRBD2. The J segment lost 2 bases and the V segment lost 0 bases, leaving 12 bases of the junction unmatched. Per the germline V gene, CDR1 is LGHNA and CDR2 is YNFKEQ. This CDR3 is built from 19 residues. The CDR3 protein is CASSQERTHLAGNTDTQYF. CDR3 coding DNA: TGTGCCAGCAGCCAAGAACGGACCCACCTAGCGGGAAACACAGATACGCAGTATTTT.